A selection of T cell receptor beta chains follows, all from one sample in a study of cytomegalovirus exposure and HLA in healthy donors. Libraries were prepared by immunoSEQ multiplex PCR; TCRdb keeps only in-frame clonotypes and omits some of them. The sample has approximately 6,700 clones, roughly half seen once. The sequenced sample was PBMCs. The receptors come from a man younger than 40 in good health and CMV-seropositive. The conserved cysteine and the conserved F or W are not part of the CDR3 here. Each record gives: V gene, D gene, J gene, CDR3 protein. The D gene is left open where the match is weak.

>TRBV29-1|TRBD1|TRBJ1-2
SVGTGGYT
>TRBV19|NA|TRBJ1-6
ASNTGGGSPLH
>TRBV6-5|TRBD1|TRBJ2-7
ASSGPGTGTYEQY
>TRBV9|NA|TRBJ1-1
ASSASMGATEAF
>TRBV6-5|NA|TRBJ2-7
ASSWTVKDEQY
>TRBV5-4|NA|TRBJ1-2
ASSLWGTQRRYGYT
>TRBV25-1|NA|TRBJ1-2
ASIGEGRYGYT
>TRBV28|NA|TRBJ1-5
ASSSTGFSQPQH
>TRBV30|NA|TRBJ1-1
AWSRGGKNTEAF
>TRBV6-5|TRBD1|TRBJ1-1
ASSYGQGAEAF
>TRBV10-2|NA|TRBJ1-2
ASTLRGNYGYT
>TRBV28|NA|TRBJ1-1
ASSLISEAF
>TRBV11-2|NA|TRBJ1-2
ASSSRLLPGYT
>TRBV30|NA|TRBJ1-1
AWSVTVEAF